This T cell receptor (beta chain) was obtained from a study of cytomegalovirus exposure and HLA in healthy donors. The CDR3 sequence is 13 residues long. Germline trimming cut 7 bases from V and 4 bases from J; bases unmatched to any gene: 7. The V gene's germline CDR1 is SQVTM and CDR2 ANQGSEA. Overall study findings and caveats: The records held CMV serostatus as the only immune exposure information.

Both 60 Vbeta primers and 13 Jbeta primers went into the PCR. The repertoire was sequenced with immunoSEQ multiplex PCR; TCRdb's copy has only in-frame clones and lacks some. The data contain 62,000 or so clones, approximately 87% of them singletons. Comments on this clone: Antigen specificity is unknown.

The sequence derives from a man aged 18 to 30 in good health and CMV-seronegative. V is TRBV29-1 and J is TRBJ1-1; 9 nucleotides align to TRBD1. The sample consisted of PBMCs. The chain's CDR3 is CSGGQGVGTEAFF. The CDR3 DNA reads as TGCAGCGGGGGACAGGGTGTAGGCACTGAAGCTTTCTTT. The whole variable domain, filled in from reference TRBV29-1 and TRBJ1-1, reads SAVISQKPSRDICQRGTSLTIQCQVDSQVTMMFWYRQQPGQSLTLIATANQGSEATYESGFVIDKFPISRPNLTFSTLTVSNMSPEDSSIYLCSGGQGVGTEAFFGQGTRLTVV.